This TCR beta chain was captured in a study of vaccination and CD4 T cells after COVID-19. Findings and limits, study-wide: Spike mono-reactivity was shown by 304 of 307 vaccine-specific clones in convalescent patients.

This CDR3 region has 13 residues. The germline V gene has CDR1 LGHNA and CDR2 YNFKEQ. V gave up 6 bases and J gave up 7 bases, with 12 bases separating them. CD4+ T cells that had been cultured provided DNA sequenced with the Oncomine TCR Beta short-read assay. TCRdb re-analysed the PCR reads in MiXCR, keeping a single row per CDR3 protein. The sample contains 15,000 to 25,000 distinct CDR3 sequences, around 50% of which appear only once. Treatment noted: roughly 11-day PBMC culture with coronavirus spike peptide pools or control peptides (ViraFEST assay). As for this clonotype: Its antigen is unknown.

The chain carries TRBV4-2 and TRBJ2-2; D is perhaps TRBD2 (7 bases). The clonotype comes from a human donor who had recovered from COVID-19. The material sequenced was CD4+ T cells from blood, cultured in vitro. DNA for the CDR3: TGTGCCAGCAGTAGGGGGGGTGGCGGGGAGCTGTTTTTT. The encoded protein is CASSRGGGGELFF.